This is a list of T cell receptor beta chains from one sample in a study of patients and donors after allogeneic stem cell transplantation. TCRdb re-analysed the RT-PCR reads in MiXCR, keeping a single row per CDR3 protein. This sample carries 150,000 to 200,000 distinct CDR3 sequences, approximately 28% of them seen once, and the ten largest clones take less than 3.5%. The sequenced sample consisted of blood, either unsorted or a sorted T cell fraction (not recorded which). These receptors came from a human donor who was either an allogeneic HSCT recipient or a stem cell or donor lymphocyte infusion donor (not recorded which). It is not recorded whose cells these are; they may come from a transplant donor. Both conserved end residues are part of each CDR3. The order of the fields is CDR3 DNA, CDR3 protein, V gene, D gene, clone size, J gene. A D gene is named only where the DNA matches it firmly. Size is omitted from some rows. Given values are once, few, many or a class for expanded clones.

cdr3_nt: TGCGCCAGCAGCCAGGGACAGGGTCAGCCCCAGCATTTT
cdr3_aa: CASSQGQGQPQHF
v_call: TRBV4-3
d_call: TRBD1
clone_size: .
j_call: TRBJ1-5

cdr3_nt: TGCGCCAGCAGCCTTTCGGGTCCTGGAGACGAGCAGTACTTC
cdr3_aa: CASSLSGPGDEQYF
v_call: TRBV4-1
d_call: .
clone_size: .
j_call: TRBJ2-7

cdr3_nt: TGTGCCAGCAGTCCGGGACAGGTTGCCTACGAGCAGTACTTC
cdr3_aa: CASSPGQVAYEQYF
v_call: TRBV12-3/TRBV12-4
d_call: TRBD1
clone_size: .
j_call: TRBJ2-7

cdr3_nt: TGTGCCAGCAGTCGCCCCGGGACAGCTCGACTGCAGTATTTT
cdr3_aa: CASSRPGTARLQYF
v_call: TRBV28
d_call: TRBD1
clone_size: once
j_call: TRBJ2-3

cdr3_nt: TGTGCCAGCAGCTTGATAAGCGGGAGCGCAGATACGCAGTATTTT
cdr3_aa: CASSLISGSADTQYF
v_call: TRBV28
d_call: TRBD2
clone_size: .
j_call: TRBJ2-3

cdr3_nt: TGTGCCAGCAGCCTTAGGACCGCGAGTGGAAACACCATATATTTT
cdr3_aa: CASSLRTASGNTIYF
v_call: TRBV4-2
d_call: .
clone_size: many
j_call: TRBJ1-3

cdr3_nt: TGTGCCAGCAGTTACTGGGGACAGGGTAATCAGCCCCAGCATTTT
cdr3_aa: CASSYWGQGNQPQHF
v_call: TRBV6-2/TRBV6-3
d_call: TRBD1
clone_size: many
j_call: TRBJ1-5

cdr3_nt: TGTGCCAGCAGCTTGAATGGACAGGGAGGCTCACCCCTCCACTTT
cdr3_aa: CASSLNGQGGSPLHF
v_call: TRBV11-2
d_call: TRBD1
clone_size: .
j_call: TRBJ1-6

cdr3_nt: TGTGCCACCAGCTCCAAAGGGCCCGGTTGGGAAAAACTGTTTTTT
cdr3_aa: CATSSKGPGWEKLFF
v_call: TRBV15
d_call: .
clone_size: .
j_call: TRBJ1-4

cdr3_nt: TGTGCCAGCAGCTTGACTTGGGACAGGAGAAACTATGGCTACACCTTC
cdr3_aa: CASSLTWDRRNYGYTF
v_call: TRBV7-9
d_call: TRBD1
clone_size: few
j_call: TRBJ1-2

cdr3_nt: TGTGCCAGCAGCCAAGATTTCAGGGGGTTGCAGTATTTT
cdr3_aa: CASSQDFRGLQYF
v_call: TRBV3-1
d_call: TRBD1
clone_size: .
j_call: TRBJ2-3

cdr3_nt: TGCAGCGTTGAAGCTAATGAAAAACTGTTTTTT
cdr3_aa: CSVEANEKLFF
v_call: TRBV29-1
d_call: .
clone_size: many
j_call: TRBJ1-4

cdr3_nt: TGTGCCATCAGCCTAACTGGAAACACCATATATTTT
cdr3_aa: CAISLTGNTIYF
v_call: TRBV10-3
d_call: .
clone_size: many
j_call: TRBJ1-3

cdr3_nt: TGTGCCAGCAGCATGGGACTAGCGGGAGTTGCCAAAAACATTCAGTACTTC
cdr3_aa: CASSMGLAGVAKNIQYF
v_call: TRBV9
d_call: TRBD2
clone_size: few
j_call: TRBJ2-4

cdr3_nt: TGTGCCAGCAGCTTCTGGCTAGCGGGAGGCAATGAGCAGTTCTTC
cdr3_aa: CASSFWLAGGNEQFF
v_call: TRBV5-5
d_call: TRBD2
clone_size: .
j_call: TRBJ2-1

cdr3_nt: TGCGCCAGCAGCCAAGAAATCGGGGTGAACACTGAAGCTTTCTTT
cdr3_aa: CASSQEIGVNTEAFF
v_call: TRBV4-1
d_call: .
clone_size: .
j_call: TRBJ1-1

cdr3_nt: TGCGCCAGCAGCAAGTTACAGAGATCCGGTGGCTACACCTTC
cdr3_aa: CASSKLQRSGGYTF
v_call: TRBV5-1
d_call: .
clone_size: many
j_call: TRBJ1-2

cdr3_nt: TGCAGCGCTACTAGTCAGGGGGCAAACATTCAGTACTTC
cdr3_aa: CSATSQGANIQYF
v_call: TRBV29-1
d_call: TRBD1
clone_size: .
j_call: TRBJ2-4

cdr3_nt: TGTGCCAGCAACTCTCGGGAAGGTCAGCCCCAGCATTTT
cdr3_aa: CASNSREGQPQHF
v_call: TRBV12-3/TRBV12-4
d_call: .
clone_size: .
j_call: TRBJ1-5

cdr3_nt: TGTGCCAGCAGTTACCACTCTGGTACCTACGAGCAGTACTTC
cdr3_aa: CASSYHSGTYEQYF
v_call: TRBV6-5
d_call: .
clone_size: few
j_call: TRBJ2-7

cdr3_nt: TGCGCCAGCAGCCAGAAGATAGCGGGAGGGAGATACGAGCAGTACTTC
cdr3_aa: CASSQKIAGGRYEQYF
v_call: TRBV4-3
d_call: TRBD2
clone_size: few
j_call: TRBJ2-7

cdr3_nt: TGTGCCAGCAGTTTACGTCGCAGGGTGGGCTATGGCTACACCTTC
cdr3_aa: CASSLRRRVGYGYTF
v_call: TRBV12-3/TRBV12-4
d_call: .
clone_size: .
j_call: TRBJ1-2

cdr3_nt: TGTGCCAGCAGTCTTGGCAGGGGTAGCGGGAGAGTGGCAGATACGCAGTATTTT
cdr3_aa: CASSLGRGSGRVADTQYF
v_call: TRBV6-6
d_call: TRBD2
clone_size: .
j_call: TRBJ2-3

cdr3_nt: TGCAGTGCGTCGGACAGGGCTCGCACTGAAGCTTTCTTT
cdr3_aa: CSASDRARTEAFF
v_call: TRBV20-1
d_call: TRBD1
clone_size: .
j_call: TRBJ1-1

cdr3_nt: TGCGCCAGCAGCCCTGGACGGAGCCCTGGTGAAGCTTTCTTT
cdr3_aa: CASSPGRSPGEAFF
v_call: TRBV5-1
d_call: .
clone_size: .
j_call: TRBJ1-1

cdr3_nt: TGCGCCAGCAGCCAAGGGGACCCGGGACTACAGTTCGCAGGTACGCAGTATTTT
cdr3_aa: CASSQGDPGLQFAGTQYF
v_call: TRBV4-3
d_call: TRBD2
clone_size: .
j_call: TRBJ2-3

cdr3_nt: TGCAGTGCTAGAGAAGGGACCGGGACAAGATTCTATGGCTACACCTTC
cdr3_aa: CSAREGTGTRFYGYTF
v_call: TRBV20-1
d_call: .
clone_size: few
j_call: TRBJ1-2